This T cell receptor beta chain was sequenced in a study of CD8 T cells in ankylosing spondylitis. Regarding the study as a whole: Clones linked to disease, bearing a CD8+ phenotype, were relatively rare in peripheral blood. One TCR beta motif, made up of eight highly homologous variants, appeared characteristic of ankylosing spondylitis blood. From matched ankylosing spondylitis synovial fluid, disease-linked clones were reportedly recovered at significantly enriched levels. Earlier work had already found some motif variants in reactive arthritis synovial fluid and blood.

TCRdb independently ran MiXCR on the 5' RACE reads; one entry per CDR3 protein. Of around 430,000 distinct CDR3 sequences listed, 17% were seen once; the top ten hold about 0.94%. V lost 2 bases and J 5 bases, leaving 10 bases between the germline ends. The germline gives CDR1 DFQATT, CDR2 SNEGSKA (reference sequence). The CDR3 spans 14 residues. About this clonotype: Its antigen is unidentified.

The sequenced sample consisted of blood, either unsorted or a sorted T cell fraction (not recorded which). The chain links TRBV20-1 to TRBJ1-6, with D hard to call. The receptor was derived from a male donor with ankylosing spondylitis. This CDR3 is CSARSRSNNSPLHF. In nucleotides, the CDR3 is TGCAGTGCTAGATCCAGGAGTAATAATTCACCCCTCCACTTT.